This T cell receptor beta chain is drawn from a study of beta chain features in type 1 diabetes. This clone was found a few times. What it binds is not known. Notes on the study in general: HLA influence on TCRB rearrangement stayed unresolved here. Significant though moderate, a shortening of TCRB CDR3s appeared in all four CD4+ subsets of Type 1 diabetes patients. In the patient group, naive, central memory and Treg TCRB repertoires seemed more alike than in the healthy donor group. More deletions and fewer insertions at VDJ junctions were seen in type 1 diabetes patients.

The authors reverse transcribed all of the isolated RNA, so sequencing captured expressed TCRB transcripts. Method: immunoSEQ multiplex PCR; TCRdb's copy keeps in-frame clones and lacks some. The sample yields almost 350,000 clones, approximately 9.7% seen once. Trimming stripped 6 bases from V and 4 bases from J, with 15 bases between. CDR1 and CDR2 from the germline V gene are SQVTM and ANQGSEA. The CDR3 has 13 residues. The sequencing sample was made of central memory CD4+ T cells from blood. This chain links TRBV29-1 with TRBJ1-1; tentatively, D is TRBD1 (5 bases). This clonotype was obtained from a man aged 25 to 40 with type 1 diabetes. The CDR3 reads CSVAALQGTEAFF. In DNA, the CDR3 is TGCAGCGTGGCTGCCCTCCAGGGCACTGAAGCTTTCTTT. The complete variable domain, with remaining parts taken from reference TRBV29-1 and TRBJ1-1, reads SAVISQKPSRDICQRGTSLTIQCQVDSQVTMMFWYRQQPGQSLTLIATANQGSEATYESGFVIDKFPISRPNLTFSTLTVSNMSPEDSSIYLCSVAALQGTEAFFGQGTRLTVV.